Listed below are T cell receptor beta chains from one sample, sequenced in a study of T cell responses to AZD1222 COVID-19 vaccine. Assay used: immunoSEQ multiplex PCR; TCRdb lists only in-frame clones, some missing. The table shows around 110,000 clones, with almost 95% occurring only once. Sequencing was performed on peripheral blood, taken 28 days after the second AZD1222 dose. The receptors originated from an adult who received the AZD1222 COVID-19 vaccine. Both conserved end residues are trimmed from each CDR3. The D gene is left open where the match is weak. The listing skips clone size in some rows; elsewhere it reads once, few, many or a size class.

J gene | D gene | clone size | V gene | CDR3 protein
TRBJ1-4 | NA | NA | TRBV10-3 | AISLQGTDEKLF
TRBJ2-3 | TRBD2 | NA | TRBV28 | ASRATSGRMGDTQY
TRBJ2-5 | TRBD1 | NA | TRBV29-1 | SGVQGAMETQY
TRBJ1-1 | TRBD1 | NA | TRBV6-5 | ASRSGGTEAF
TRBJ1-2 | NA | NA | TRBV5-6 | ASMTLALYGYT
TRBJ2-3 | TRBD2 | NA | TRBV19 | ASSLTLLSTSGKEGTQY
TRBJ2-1 | NA | NA | TRBV9 | ASSVRAGMGYNEQF
TRBJ1-4 | NA | NA | TRBV7-2 | ASSLDARGYNEKLF
TRBJ1-2 | NA | NA | TRBV28 | ASKPLGFYGYT
TRBJ2-1 | TRBD2 | NA | TRBV9 | ASSGGLAGDEQF
TRBJ2-4 | NA | NA | TRBV19 | ASSIQGAKNIQY
TRBJ2-7 | NA | NA | TRBV25-1 | ASSDVQDYSYEQY
TRBJ1-2 | TRBD1 | NA | TRBV19 | ASRYGTGGVGYT
TRBJ2-1 | NA | NA | TRBV2 | ASSVGGSSYNEQF
TRBJ2-5 | TRBD2 | NA | TRBV6-6 | ASSYSQGGQTQY
TRBJ2-3 | NA | NA | TRBV6-4 | ASSTGSTDTQY
TRBJ2-3 | TRBD2 | NA | TRBV5-1 | ASREGGAGGPNTQY
TRBJ1-1 | NA | NA | TRBV18 | ASSLNTEAF
TRBJ1-3 | TRBD1 | NA | TRBV10-3 | AISEGTGSANTIY
TRBJ1-1 | NA | NA | TRBV5-1 | ASSRLGGPTEAF
TRBJ1-6 | NA | NA | TRBV5-1 | ASSWQGIGDSLLH
TRBJ1-2 | NA | NA | TRBV18 | ASSLTQLSGPTYGYT
TRBJ1-5 | NA | NA | TRBV6-4 | ATPYSRDIAGNQPQH
TRBJ2-6 | TRBD1 | NA | TRBV5-4 | ASFLGQGKVVVSGANVLT
TRBJ1-1 | NA | NA | TRBV4-1 | ARRSPGTEAF
TRBJ1-4 | NA | NA | TRBV29-1 | SVEISAGQSLFNEKLF
TRBJ1-2 | NA | once | TRBV20-1 | RAKDGGYT